Listed below are T cell receptor beta chains from one sample, sequenced in a study of blood T cell repertoires in COVID-19. TCRdb's table, derived via immunoSEQ multiplex PCR, lists solely in-frame clones and lacks some. The sample lists more than 250,000 clones; more than 80% were seen once. Specimen: peripheral blood. Receptor source: a woman between 50 and 59 years old with COVID-19, enrolled during active disease. CDR3s include the opening cysteine and the closing phenylalanine or tryptophan. The D gene is left open where the match is weak. The size entry is marked missing in some rows and otherwise reads once, few, many or a size class.

TRBJ2-7 | NA | TRBV12-5 | TRBD2 | TGTGCTAGTGGTTTGGGAGTAGGGACTAGCGGGAGGGCCCGTCACGAGCAGTACTTC | CASGLGVGTSGRARHEQYF
TRBJ1-6 | NA | TRBV4-2 | TRBD1 | TGTGCCAGCAGTCGCTCCGGGACAGCTAATTCACCCCTCCACTTT | CASSRSGTANSPLHF
TRBJ2-1 | NA | TRBV7-3 | NA | TGTGCCAGCAGTTTTGCGGGAAACTCCTACAATGAGCAGTTCTTC | CASSFAGNSYNEQFF
TRBJ2-5 | NA | TRBV20-1 | TRBD1 | TGCAGTGCCCGGACAGGGGAGACCCAGTACTTC | CSARTGETQYF
TRBJ2-2 | NA | TRBV5-4 | NA | TGTGCCAGCAGCCTTACTAGTACCGGGGAGCTGTTTTTT | CASSLTSTGELFF
TRBJ2-7 | NA | TRBV6-5 | TRBD1 | TGTGCCAGCAGTTACTCCACAGGGGGAAGAGACGAGCAGTACTTC | CASSYSTGGRDEQYF
TRBJ1-2 | NA | TRBV11-3 | NA | TGTGCCAGCAGCTTACTCCCACCAGCGGGTGGATCCTATGGCTACACCTTC | CASSLLPPAGGSYGYTF
TRBJ1-1 | few | TRBV15 | NA | TGTGCCACCAGCCTAGGGGGACCCGCCAAAGAAGCTTTCTTT | CATSLGGPAKEAFF
TRBJ2-1 | NA | TRBV11-3 | TRBD2 | TGTGCCAGCAGCTGGCCACAGCGGGAGCTTACCTCAGGGCAGTTCTTC | CASSWPQRELTSGQFF
TRBJ2-1 | NA | TRBV4-3 | TRBD2 | TGCGCCAGCAGCCAATTTACTAGCGGGAGTTCCCTCTCCTACAATGAGCAGTTCTTC | CASSQFTSGSSLSYNEQFF
TRBJ1-2 | NA | TRBV6-2/TRBV6-3 | NA | TGTGCCAGCAGTGCCACCCAGCGGGCTAACTATGGCTACACCTTC | CASSATQRANYGYTF
TRBJ2-1 | NA | TRBV3-1/TRBV3-2 | NA | TGTGCCAGCAGCGGGCTGCGCTACAATGAGCAGTTCTTC | CASSGLRYNEQFF
TRBJ1-5 | NA | TRBV5-4 | NA | TGTGCCAGCAGCGGGCAGAGCAATCAGCCCCAGCATTTT | CASSGQSNQPQHF
TRBJ2-5 | NA | TRBV29-1 | NA | TGCAGCGACGTGACTTCTGCGGAGACCCAGTACTTC | CSDVTSAETQYF
TRBJ1-6 | once | TRBV7-9 | NA | TGTGCCAGCAGCTTAGCGCTGGGGCAGAGTAATTCACCCCTCCACTTT | CASSLALGQSNSPLHF
TRBJ2-6 | NA | TRBV14 | NA | TGTGCCAGTCTAGGGGCCTACGGCTCTGGGGCCAACGTCCTGACTTTC | CASLGAYGSGANVLTF
TRBJ2-1 | NA | TRBV7-9 | NA | TGTGCCAGCAGCCCGACGGGTGTCCGGGAGTACAATGAGCAGTTCTTC | CASSPTGVREYNEQFF
TRBJ1-2 | NA | TRBV5-3 | TRBD1 | TGTGCCAGAAGCTTAAAACAGGGGGCTAACTATGGCTACACCTTC | CARSLKQGANYGYTF
TRBJ2-1 | NA | TRBV11-2 | NA | TGTGCCAGCAGCTTTATTCCTCACGGCGGTATAAACAATGAGCAGTTCTTC | CASSFIPHGGINNEQFF
TRBJ2-2 | NA | TRBV5-1 | NA | TGCGCCAGCAGCCTCAACACCGGGGAGCTGTTTTTT | CASSLNTGELFF
TRBJ2-1 | NA | TRBV5-6 | TRBD2 | TGTGCCAGCAGCTCCGCGCAAGCGGGAGGACGGGAGCAGTTCTTC | CASSSAQAGGREQFF
TRBJ2-7 | once | TRBV27 | TRBD2 | TGTGCCAGCAGTTTATATGCTAGCGGGATCTCCTACGAGCAGTACTTC | CASSLYASGISYEQYF
TRBJ2-1 | once | TRBV11-2 | TRBD2 | TGTGCCAGCAGCCGTGATAGCGGGAGAGGCAATGAGCAGTTCTTC | CASSRDSGRGNEQFF
TRBJ2-5 | NA | TRBV5-4 | NA | TGTGCCAGCAGCTTGGGGAGTACCCAAGAGACCCAGTACTTC | CASSLGSTQETQYF